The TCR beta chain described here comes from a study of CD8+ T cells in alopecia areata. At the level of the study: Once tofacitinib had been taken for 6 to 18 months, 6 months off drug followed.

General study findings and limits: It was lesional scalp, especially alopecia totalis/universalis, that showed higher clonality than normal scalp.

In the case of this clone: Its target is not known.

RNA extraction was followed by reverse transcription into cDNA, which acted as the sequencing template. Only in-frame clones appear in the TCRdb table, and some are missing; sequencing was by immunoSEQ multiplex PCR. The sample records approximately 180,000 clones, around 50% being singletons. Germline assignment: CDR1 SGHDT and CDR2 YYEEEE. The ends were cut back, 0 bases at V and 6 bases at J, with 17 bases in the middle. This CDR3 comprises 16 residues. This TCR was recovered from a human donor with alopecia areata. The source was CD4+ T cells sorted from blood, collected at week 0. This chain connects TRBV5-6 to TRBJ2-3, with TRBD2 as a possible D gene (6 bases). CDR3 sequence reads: CASSLDRSGDRDTQYF. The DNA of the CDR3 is TGTGCCAGCAGCTTGGACCGTTCGGGGGATAGGGATACGCAGTATTTT.